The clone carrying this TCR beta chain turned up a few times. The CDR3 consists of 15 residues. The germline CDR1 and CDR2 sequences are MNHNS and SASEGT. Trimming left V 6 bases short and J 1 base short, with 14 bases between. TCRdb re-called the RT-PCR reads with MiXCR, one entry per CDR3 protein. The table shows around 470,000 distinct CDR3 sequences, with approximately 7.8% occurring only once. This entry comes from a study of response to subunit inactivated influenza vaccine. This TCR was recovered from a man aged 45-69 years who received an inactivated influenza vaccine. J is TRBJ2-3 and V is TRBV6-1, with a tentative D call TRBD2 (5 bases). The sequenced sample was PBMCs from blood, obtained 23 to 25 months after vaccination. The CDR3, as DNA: TGTGCCAGCAGCCTCCGAGGGTGGCGCACAGATACGCAGTATTTT. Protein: CASSLRGWRTDTQYF.